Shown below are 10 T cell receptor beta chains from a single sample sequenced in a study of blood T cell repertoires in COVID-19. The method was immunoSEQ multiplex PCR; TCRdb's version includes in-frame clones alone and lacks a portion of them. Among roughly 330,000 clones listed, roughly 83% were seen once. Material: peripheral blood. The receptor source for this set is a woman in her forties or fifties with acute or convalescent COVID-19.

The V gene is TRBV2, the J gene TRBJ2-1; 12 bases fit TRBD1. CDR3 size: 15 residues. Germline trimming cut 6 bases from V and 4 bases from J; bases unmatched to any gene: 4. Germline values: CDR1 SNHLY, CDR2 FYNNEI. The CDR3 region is CASSRDRGLYNEQFF. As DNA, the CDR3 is TGTGCCAGCAGCAGGGACAGGGGGCTGTACAATGAGCAGTTCTTC.

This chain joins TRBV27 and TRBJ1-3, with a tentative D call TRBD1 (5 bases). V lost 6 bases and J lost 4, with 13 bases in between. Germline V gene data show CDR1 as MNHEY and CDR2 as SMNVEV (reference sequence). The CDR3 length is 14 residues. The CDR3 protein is CASRRGGEGNTIYF. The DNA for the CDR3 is TGTGCCAGCAGGCGGGGCGGTGAGGGAAACACCATATATTTT.

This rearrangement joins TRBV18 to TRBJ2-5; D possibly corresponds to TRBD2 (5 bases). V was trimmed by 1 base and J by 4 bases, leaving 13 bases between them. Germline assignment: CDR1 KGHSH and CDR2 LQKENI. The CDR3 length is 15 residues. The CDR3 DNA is TGTGCCAGCTCACCACGATCTCGGGAAGGAGAGACCCAGTACTTC. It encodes CASSPRSREGETQYF.

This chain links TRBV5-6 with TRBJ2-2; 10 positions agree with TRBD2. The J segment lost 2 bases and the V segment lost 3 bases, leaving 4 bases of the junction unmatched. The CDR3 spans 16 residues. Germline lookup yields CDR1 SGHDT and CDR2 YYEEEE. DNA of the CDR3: TGTGCCAGCAGCTCATGGACTAGCGGTAACACCGGGGAGCTGTTTTTT. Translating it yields CASSSWTSGNTGELFF.

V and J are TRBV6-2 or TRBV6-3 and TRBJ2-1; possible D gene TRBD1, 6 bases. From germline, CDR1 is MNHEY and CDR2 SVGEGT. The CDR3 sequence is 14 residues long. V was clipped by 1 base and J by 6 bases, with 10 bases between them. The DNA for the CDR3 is TGTGCCAGCAGTTACTTCAGGGGCGGCAATGAGCAGTTCTTC. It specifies CASSYFRGGNEQFF.

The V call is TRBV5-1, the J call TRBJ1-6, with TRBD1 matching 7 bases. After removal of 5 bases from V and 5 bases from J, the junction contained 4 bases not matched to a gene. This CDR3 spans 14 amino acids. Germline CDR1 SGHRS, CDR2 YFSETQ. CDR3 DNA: TGCGCCAGCAGTTACGGGACAGATAATTCACCCCTCCACTTT. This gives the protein CASSYGTDNSPLHF.

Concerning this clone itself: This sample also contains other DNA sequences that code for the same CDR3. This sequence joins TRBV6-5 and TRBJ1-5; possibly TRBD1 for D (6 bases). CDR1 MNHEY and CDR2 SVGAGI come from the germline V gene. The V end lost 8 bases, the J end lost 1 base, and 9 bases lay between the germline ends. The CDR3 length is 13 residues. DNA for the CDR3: TGTGCCAGCGGCAGGGGAAGCAATCAGCCCCAGCATTTT. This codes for CASGRGSNQPQHF.

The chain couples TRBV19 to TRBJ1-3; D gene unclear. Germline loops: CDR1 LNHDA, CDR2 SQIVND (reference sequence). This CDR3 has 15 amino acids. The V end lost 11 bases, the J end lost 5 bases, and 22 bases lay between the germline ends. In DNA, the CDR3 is TGTGCCCGTTGGGTGAATGGAGACTGCAGAAACACCATATATTTT. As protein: CARWVNGDCRNTIYF. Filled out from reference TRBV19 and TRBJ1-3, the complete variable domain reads DGGITQSPKYLFRKEGQNVTLSCEQNLNHDAMYWYRQDPGQGLRLIYYSQIVNDFQKGDIAEGYSVSREKKESFPLTVTSAQKNPTAFYLCARWVNGDCRNTIYFGEGSWLTVV.

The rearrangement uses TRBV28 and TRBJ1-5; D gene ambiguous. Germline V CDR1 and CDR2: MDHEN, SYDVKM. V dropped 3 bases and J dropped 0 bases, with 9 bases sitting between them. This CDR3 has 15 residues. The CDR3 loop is CASSFSAYSNQPQHF. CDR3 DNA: TGTGCCAGCAGTTTCTCAGCGTATAGCAATCAGCCCCAGCATTTT.

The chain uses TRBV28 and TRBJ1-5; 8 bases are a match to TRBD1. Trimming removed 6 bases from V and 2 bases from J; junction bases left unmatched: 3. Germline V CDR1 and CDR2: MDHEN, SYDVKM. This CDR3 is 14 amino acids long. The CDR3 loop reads CASSQGAGNQPQHF. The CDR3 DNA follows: TGTGCCAGCAGCCAGGGGGCCGGCAATCAGCCCCAGCATTTT.